Following are 26 T cell receptor beta chains from one sample sequenced in a study of blood T cells in healthy people across ages. Using a J-beta primer mix together with a sample-barcoded 5' primer, a second PCR was run for roughly 6 to 12 cycles. TCRdb processed the 5' RACE reads anew with MiXCR; each CDR3 protein has one entry. The sample yields around 750,000 distinct CDR3 sequences, 40% to 65% seen once. Material for sequencing was blood. The receptors come from an elderly man in good health.

The CDR3 DNA sequence: TGCAGTGCTAGAGTACCAGGCTTGTACGAGCAGTACTTC. Translation: CSARVPGLYEQYF. The chain links TRBV20-1 to TRBJ2-7; D ambiguous. Germline-derived CDR1 and CDR2 are DFQATT and SNEGSKA (reference sequence). Trimming pared 1 base from V and 4 bases from J, leaving 11 bases between. The CDR3 covers 13 residues.

This clonotype was recorded a few times. The V gene is TRBV24-1, the J gene TRBJ2-6; 8 bases map to TRBD2. The ends lost 9 bases at V and 4 bases at J; junction bases unmatched: 13. Germline lookup yields CDR1 KGHDR and CDR2 SFDVKD. The CDR3 totals 17 residues. The CDR3 loop is CATQPGGRTSGANVLTF. CDR3 sequence (DNA): TGTGCCACCCAGCCTGGCGGGAGGACATCCGGGGCCAACGTCCTGACTTTC.

This clonotype was counted only a few times. The chain has TRBV7-2 and TRBJ2-1; tentatively, D is TRBD2 (5 bases). The CDR3 is 17 amino acids. Germline assignment: CDR1 SGHTA and CDR2 FQGNSA. V was trimmed by 6 bases and J by 5 bases, leaving 23 bases between them. CDR3 DNA sequence: TGTGCCAGCAGTCAACGCGACCCCCGGGAACCTAACAATGAGCAGTTCTTC. Amino acids: CASSQRDPREPNNEQFF.

The chain links TRBV5-1 to TRBJ2-4; weak D call: TRBD1 (6 bases). The assigned J gene may be wrong: the sequence end matches TRBJ2-7 better. The CDR3 length is 15 residues. Germline values: CDR1 SGHRS, CDR2 YFSETQ. The CDR3 sequence: CASSLRVSGVGEQYF. In DNA form, the CDR3 reads TGCGCCAGCAGCTTGCGAGTGTCAGGGGTCGGCGAGCAGTACTTC.

The V call is TRBV20-1, the J call TRBJ2-3; 7 nucleotides agree with TRBD2. Germline trimming cut 0 bases from V and 0 bases from J; bases unmatched to any gene: 6. The CDR3 spans 16 residues. CDR1 and CDR2 (germline): DFQATT, SNEGSKA (reference sequence). The CDR3 loop reads CSARDRLAESTDTQYF. In nucleotides, the CDR3 is TGCAGTGCTAGAGATCGGCTAGCGGAAAGCACAGATACGCAGTATTTT.

J is TRBJ1-5 and V is TRBV6-2 or TRBV6-3; D call uncertain. This CDR3 has 12 amino acids. The V end lost 7 bases, the J end lost 12 bases, and 16 bases lay between the germline ends. Germline assignment: CDR1 MNHEY and CDR2 SVGEGT. CDR3 region: CASKSPTGLQHF. In nucleotides, the CDR3 is TGTGCCAGCAAGTCCCCCACCGGCCTCCAGCATTTT.

This clonotype was seen a single time. This chain links TRBV5-1 with TRBJ1-1, with D possibly matching TRBD1 (5 bases). The V and J ends lost 6 bases and 4 bases respectively, with 13 bases between them. CDR3 size: 13 residues. Germline lookup yields CDR1 SGHRS and CDR2 YFSETQ. The CDR3 loop reads CASTWQGGTEAFF. In nucleotides, the CDR3 is TGCGCCAGCACGTGGCAGGGCGGCACTGAAGCTTTCTTT.

This clonotype was observed a handful of times. J is TRBJ2-4 and V is TRBV5-1, with D possibly called TRBD1 or TRBD2 (5 bases each). The germline gives CDR1 SGHRS, CDR2 YFSETQ. This CDR3 contains 17 residues. V shed 4 bases and J shed 0 bases, with 17 bases lying between them. CDR3 nucleotides: TGCGCCAGCAGCAACTCCGGGACGGGGAAAGCCAAAAACATTCAGTACTTC. It encodes CASSNSGTGKAKNIQYF.

This chain connects TRBV27 to TRBJ2-3; 11 bases are a match to TRBD2. The CDR3 covers 17 residues. The germline V gene has CDR1 MNHEY and CDR2 SMNVEV (reference sequence). J lost 1 base, V lost 6 bases, and 9 bases had no gene match. This chain's CDR3 is CASRLAGVGLGTDTQYF. CDR3 in DNA: TGTGCCAGCAGACTAGCGGGAGTAGGACTTGGCACAGATACGCAGTATTTT.

The chain's CDR3 is CASSERGLGGQPQHF. The CDR3 DNA reads as TGTGCCAGCAGTGAAAGGGGACTGGGGGGGCAGCCCCAGCATTTT. This chain connects TRBV2 to TRBJ1-5; maybe TRBD1 (5 bases). Germline V gene lookup returns CDR1 SNHLY and CDR2 FYNNEI. CDR3 length: 15 residues. V lost 2 bases to trimming and J lost 7 bases, with 15 bases between them.

This clonotype has more than one count but fewer than ten. The J gene is TRBJ2-2, the V gene TRBV6-5; 12 bases match TRBD2. Germline loops: CDR1 MNHEY, CDR2 SVGAGI. Trimming removed 6 bases from V and 7 bases from J; junction bases left unmatched: 9. CDR3 size: 16 residues. The CDR3 protein is CASSPASGRADGELFF. The CDR3, as DNA: TGTGCCAGCAGCCCCGCTAGCGGGAGGGCCGACGGGGAGCTGTTTTTT.

This sequence joins TRBV3-1 and TRBJ2-1, with TRBD2 as a possible D gene (6 bases). The length of the CDR3 is 16 residues. V shed 0 bases and J shed 2 bases, with 11 bases lying between them. CDR1 LGHDT and CDR2 YNNKEL come from the germline V gene (reference sequence). The CDR3 here is CASSQDRGIPYNEQFF. For the CDR3, the DNA is TGTGCCAGCAGCCAAGATCGGGGGATCCCCTACAATGAGCAGTTCTTC.

This clonotype was detected a few times. The rearrangement uses TRBV6-5 and TRBJ1-6; no firm D call. With 8 bases removed from V and 0 bases from J, the gap between germline ends came to 5 bases. From germline, CDR1 is MNHEY and CDR2 SVGAGI. The CDR3 runs to 13 residues. The CDR3 sequence is CASQYSYNSPLHF. Here the CDR3 DNA reads TGTGCCAGCCAGTACTCCTATAATTCACCCCTCCACTTT.

This chain connects TRBV7-2 to TRBJ1-1; D may be TRBD1 (5 bases). The germline gives CDR1 SGHTA, CDR2 FQGNSA. There are 15 residues in the CDR3. V gave up 4 bases and J gave up 4 bases, with 16 bases separating them. CDR3 bases: TGTGCCAGCAGCTCAACGTCTCAGGGTGGCACTGAAGCTTTCTTT. It translates to CASSSTSQGGTEAFF.

This rearrangement joins TRBV29-1 to TRBJ2-3; 9 bases fit TRBD1. V gave up 6 bases and J gave up 3 bases; unmatched junction bases: 7. This CDR3 is built from 14 residues. CDR1 is SQVTM and CDR2 is ANQGSEA in the germline V gene. This chain's CDR3 is CSVPDRGKTDTQYF. CDR3 nucleotide sequence: TGCAGCGTCCCGGACAGGGGAAAGACAGATACGCAGTATTTT.

This clonotype was detected only a few times. This chain uses TRBV29-1 with TRBJ2-1; D is unresolved. Matching the DNA end better, TRBJ2-7 makes the J call doubtful. This CDR3 region has 10 residues. In germline, CDR1 is SQVTM, CDR2 ANQGSEA. The CDR3 here is CSVVGNEQYF. CDR3 sequence (DNA): TGCAGCGTTGTAGGCAATGAGCAGTACTTC.

This clonotype turned up a few times. The V gene is TRBV20-1, the J gene TRBJ1-2, with a possible D match to TRBD1 (5 bases). The V gene lost 1 base and the J gene lost 5 bases, with 11 bases spanning the gap. The CDR3 length is 13 residues. The germline gives CDR1 DFQATT, CDR2 SNEGSKA (reference sequence). CDR3 DNA sequence: TGCAGTGCTAGAGCGGGGCAGGCTTATGGCTACACCTTC. Encoded protein: CSARAGQAYGYTF.

This rearrangement joins TRBV5-1 to TRBJ2-2; D may be TRBD1 (6 bases). Between the trimmed V and J ends, which lost 5 bases and 5 bases, there was a span of 19 bases. Germline V gives CDR1 SGHRS, CDR2 YFSETQ. The CDR3 is 16 amino acids. The CDR3 sequence: CASRKVPRGETGELFF. The CDR3 DNA sequence: TGCGCCAGCAGAAAAGTCCCCAGGGGTGAGACCGGGGAGCTGTTTTTT.

The V gene is TRBV28, the J gene TRBJ2-7, with TRBD2 identical over 8 bases. The CDR3 is 16 residues long. From germline, CDR1 is MDHEN and CDR2 SYDVKM. V lost 5 bases, J lost 7 bases, and 16 bases stayed unmatched. CDR3 nucleotides: TGTGCCAGCAGTGGTACAGTTGAGCGGGGGTCGGGGGAGCAGTACTTC. Translation: CASSGTVERGSGEQYF.

CDR3 nucleotides: TGCGCCAGCAGAATGACTAGCGGGACCTACAATGAGCAGTTCTTC. Translated: CASRMTSGTYNEQFF. The chain combines TRBV5-1 with TRBJ2-1, with 11 bases lining up with TRBD2. The CDR3 has 15 amino acids. Looked up from germline, CDR1 is SGHRS and CDR2 is YFSETQ. Unmatched junction bases numbered 3, after V lost 5 bases and J lost 2 bases.

The rearrangement links TRBV2 to TRBJ2-1; 8 nucleotides match TRBD1. The V gene end was trimmed by 4 bases and the J gene end by 5 bases; junction bases not matched to a gene: 1. The germline gives CDR1 SNHLY, CDR2 FYNNEI. The CDR3 has 13 amino acids. The CDR3 region is CASSGTGNNEQFF. CDR3 bases: TGTGCCAGCAGTGGGACAGGGAACAATGAGCAGTTCTTC. Supplemented by reference TRBV2 and TRBJ2-1, the full variable domain reads EPEVTQTPSHQVTQMGQEVILRCVPISNHLYFYWYRQILGQKVEFLVSFYNNEISEKSEIFDDQFSVERPDGSNFTLKIRSTKLEDSAMYFCASSGTGNNEQFFGPGTRLTVL.

The chain couples TRBV9 to TRBJ2-1, with 9 bases matching TRBD2. Germline-derived CDR1 and CDR2 are SGDLS and YYNGEE. The ends lost 4 bases at V and 9 bases at J; junction bases unmatched: 17. The CDR3 extends over 17 amino acids. The CDR3 bases are TGTGCCAGCAGCCCACCCCTGGGGGTAGCGGGAGACAGTGAGCAGTTCTTC. It yields the protein CASSPPLGVAGDSEQFF.

The chain employs TRBV9 and TRBJ2-7; 9 nucleotides match TRBD2. This CDR3 has 15 amino acids. CDR1 and CDR2 (germline): SGDLS, YYNGEE. The trim removed 1 base at V and 3 bases at J, leaving 5 bases unmatched. The chain's CDR3 is CASSVRLAGIYEQYF. For the CDR3, the DNA is TGTGCCAGCAGCGTAAGGCTAGCGGGGATCTACGAGCAGTACTTC.

The V call is TRBV20-1, the J call TRBJ2-1, with 14 bases aligning to TRBD2. CDR1 is DFQATT and CDR2 is SNEGSKA in the germline V gene (reference sequence). The ends lost 3 bases at V and 8 bases at J; junction bases unmatched: 9. The CDR3 has 16 amino acids. The DNA of the CDR3 is TGCAGTGCTAGTGGGGGACTAGCGGGGGCCACCCATGAGCAGTTCTTC. As protein: CSASGGLAGATHEQFF.

This sequence joins TRBV29-1 and TRBJ1-5, with no clear D. The germline gives CDR1 SQVTM, CDR2 ANQGSEA. The CDR3 totals 13 residues. Trimming stripped 4 bases from V and 0 bases from J, with 7 bases between. The CDR3 region is CSVATDSNQPQHF. Here the CDR3 DNA reads TGCAGCGTTGCGACGGATAGCAATCAGCCCCAGCATTTT.

The chain carries TRBV2 and TRBJ2-2, with TRBD2 matching 11 bases. The CDR3 totals 14 residues. Germline assignment: CDR1 SNHLY and CDR2 FYNNEI. Trimming cost V 11 bases and J 8 bases; bases outside gene matches: 10. In DNA, the CDR3 is TGTGCCTCCGGCATACTAGCGGGAGCTGGGGAGCTGTTTTTT. Its translation: CASGILAGAGELFF.